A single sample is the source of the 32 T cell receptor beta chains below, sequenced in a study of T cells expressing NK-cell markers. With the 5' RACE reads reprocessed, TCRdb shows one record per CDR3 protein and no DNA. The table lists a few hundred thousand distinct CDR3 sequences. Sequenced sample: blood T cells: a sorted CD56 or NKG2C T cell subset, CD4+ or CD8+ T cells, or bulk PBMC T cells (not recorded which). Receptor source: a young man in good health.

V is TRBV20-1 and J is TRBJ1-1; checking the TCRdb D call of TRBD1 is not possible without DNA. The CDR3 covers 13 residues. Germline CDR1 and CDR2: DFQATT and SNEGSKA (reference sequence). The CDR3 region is CSAARDVDTEAFF.

CDR3 residues: CSVERGWGSTDTQYF. This chain connects TRBV29-1 to TRBJ2-3; TCRdb lists TRBD2, though no DNA is available to test this call. CDR3 size: 15 residues. Germline-derived CDR1 and CDR2 are SQVTM and ANQGSEA.

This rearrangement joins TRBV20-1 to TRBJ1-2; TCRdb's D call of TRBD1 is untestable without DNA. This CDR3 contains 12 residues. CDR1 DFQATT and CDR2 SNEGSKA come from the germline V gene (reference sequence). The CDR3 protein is CSANPTGNGYTF.

This chain's CDR3 is CASSPGTGKKNIQYF. The chain couples TRBV7-9 to TRBJ2-4; TCRdb names TRBD1, which stays unverified in the absence of DNA. Germline CDR1 SEHNR, CDR2 FQNEAQ (reference sequence). The CDR3 spans 15 residues.

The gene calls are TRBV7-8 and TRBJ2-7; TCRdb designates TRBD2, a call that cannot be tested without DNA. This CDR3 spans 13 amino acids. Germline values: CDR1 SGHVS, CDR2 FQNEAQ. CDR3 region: CASSSVSGREQYF.

The CDR3 here is CASSLLGSNQPQHF. The chain has TRBV12-3 or TRBV12-4 and TRBJ1-5. The CDR3 is 14 residues long.

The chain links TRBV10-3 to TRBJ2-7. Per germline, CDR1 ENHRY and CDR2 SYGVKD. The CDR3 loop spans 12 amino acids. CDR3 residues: CAIKERAYEQYF.

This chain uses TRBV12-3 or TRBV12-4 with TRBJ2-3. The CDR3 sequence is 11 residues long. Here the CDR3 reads CASRIQNTQYF.

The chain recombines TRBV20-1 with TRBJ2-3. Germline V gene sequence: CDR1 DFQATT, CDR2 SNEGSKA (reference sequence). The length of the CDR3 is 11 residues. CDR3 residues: CSARDWNTQYF.

The CDR3 reads CASSLRTSGVNTGELFF. The chain combines TRBV7-8 with TRBJ2-2; TCRdb returns TRBD2, unconfirmable since there is no DNA. CDR3 length: 17 residues. CDR1 is SGHVS and CDR2 is FQNEAQ in the germline V gene. The full variable domain, completed using reference TRBV7-8 and TRBJ2-2, is GAGVSQSPRYKVAKRGQDVALRCDPISGHVSLFWYQQALGQGPEFLTYFQNEAQLDKSGLPSDRFFAERPEGSVSTLKIQRTQQEDSAVYLCASSLRTSGVNTGELFFGEGSRLTVL.

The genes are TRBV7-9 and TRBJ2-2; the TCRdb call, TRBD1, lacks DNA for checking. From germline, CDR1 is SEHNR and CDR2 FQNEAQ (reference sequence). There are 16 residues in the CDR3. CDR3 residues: CASTNSRTGPTGELFF.

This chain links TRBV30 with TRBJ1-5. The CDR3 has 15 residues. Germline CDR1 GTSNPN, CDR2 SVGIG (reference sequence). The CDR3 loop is CAWSVLGISNQPQHF.

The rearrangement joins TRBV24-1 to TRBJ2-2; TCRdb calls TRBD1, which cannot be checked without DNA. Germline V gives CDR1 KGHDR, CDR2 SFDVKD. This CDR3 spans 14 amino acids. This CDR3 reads CATTGTANTGELFF.

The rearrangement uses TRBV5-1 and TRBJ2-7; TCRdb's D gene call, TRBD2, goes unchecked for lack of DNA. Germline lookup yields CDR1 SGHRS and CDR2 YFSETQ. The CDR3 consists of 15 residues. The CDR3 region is CATTAAASGSGEQYF.

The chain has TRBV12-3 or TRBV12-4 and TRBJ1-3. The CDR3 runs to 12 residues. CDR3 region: CASSLSGNTIYF.

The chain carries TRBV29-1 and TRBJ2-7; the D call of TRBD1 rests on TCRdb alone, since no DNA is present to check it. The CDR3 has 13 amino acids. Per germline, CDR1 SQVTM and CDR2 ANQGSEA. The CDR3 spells CSVWTRQSYEQYF.

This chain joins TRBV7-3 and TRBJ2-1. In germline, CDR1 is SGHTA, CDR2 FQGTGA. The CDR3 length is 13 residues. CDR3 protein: CASSPPDYNEQFF.

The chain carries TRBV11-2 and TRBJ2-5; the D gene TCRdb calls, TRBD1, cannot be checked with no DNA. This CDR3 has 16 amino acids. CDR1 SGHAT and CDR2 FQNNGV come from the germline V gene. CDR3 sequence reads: CASSPRTHPLQETQYF.

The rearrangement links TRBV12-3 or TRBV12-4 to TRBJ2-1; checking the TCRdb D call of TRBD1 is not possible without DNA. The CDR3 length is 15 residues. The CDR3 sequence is CASSNSGRGYNEQFF.

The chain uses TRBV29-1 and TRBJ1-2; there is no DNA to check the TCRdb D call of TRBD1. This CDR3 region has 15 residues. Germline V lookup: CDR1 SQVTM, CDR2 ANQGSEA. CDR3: CSVRRGGTSNYGYTF. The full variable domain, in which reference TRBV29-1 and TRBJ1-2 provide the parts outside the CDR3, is SAVISQKPSRDICQRGTSLTIQCQVDSQVTMMFWYRQQPGQSLTLIATANQGSEATYESGFVIDKFPISRPNLTFSTLTVSNMSPEDSSIYLCSVRRGGTSNYGYTFGSGTRLTVV.

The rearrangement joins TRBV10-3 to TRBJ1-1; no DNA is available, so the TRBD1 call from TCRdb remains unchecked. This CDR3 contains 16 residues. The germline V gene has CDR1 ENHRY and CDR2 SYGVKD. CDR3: CAISDPTGGANTEAFF.

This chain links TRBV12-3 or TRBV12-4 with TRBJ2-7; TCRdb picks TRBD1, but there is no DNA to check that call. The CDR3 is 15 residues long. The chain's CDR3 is CASSFRDRGSYEQYF.

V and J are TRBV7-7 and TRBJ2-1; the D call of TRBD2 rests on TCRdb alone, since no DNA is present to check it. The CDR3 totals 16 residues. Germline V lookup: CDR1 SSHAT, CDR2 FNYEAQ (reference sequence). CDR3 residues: CASSLAGLAGANGQFF.

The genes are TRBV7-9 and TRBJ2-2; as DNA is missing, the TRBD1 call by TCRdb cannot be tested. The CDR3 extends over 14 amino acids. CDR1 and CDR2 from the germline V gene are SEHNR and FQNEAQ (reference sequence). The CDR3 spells CASTFRGGTGELFF.

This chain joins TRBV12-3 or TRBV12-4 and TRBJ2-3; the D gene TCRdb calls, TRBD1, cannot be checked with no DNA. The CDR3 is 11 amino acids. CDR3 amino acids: CASSPGYTQYF.

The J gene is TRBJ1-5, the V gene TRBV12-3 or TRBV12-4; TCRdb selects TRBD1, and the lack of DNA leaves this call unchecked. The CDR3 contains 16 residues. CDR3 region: CASSGAGGAGLGPQHF.

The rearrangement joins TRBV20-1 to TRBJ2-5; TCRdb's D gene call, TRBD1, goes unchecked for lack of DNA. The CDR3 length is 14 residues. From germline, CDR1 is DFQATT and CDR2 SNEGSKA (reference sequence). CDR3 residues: CSASKTRGQETQYF.

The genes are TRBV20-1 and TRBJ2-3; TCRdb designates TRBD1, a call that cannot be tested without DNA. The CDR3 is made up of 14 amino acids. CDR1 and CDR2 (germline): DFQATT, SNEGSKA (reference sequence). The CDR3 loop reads CSASKLFRTDTQYF.

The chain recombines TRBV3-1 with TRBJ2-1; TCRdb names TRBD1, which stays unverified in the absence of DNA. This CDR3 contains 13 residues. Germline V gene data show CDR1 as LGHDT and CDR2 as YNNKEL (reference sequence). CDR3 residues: CASQGAGGNEQFF.

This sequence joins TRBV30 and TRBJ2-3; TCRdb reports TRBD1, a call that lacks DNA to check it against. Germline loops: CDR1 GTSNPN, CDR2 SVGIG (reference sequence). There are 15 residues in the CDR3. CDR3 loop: CAWSPQGTSTDTQYF.

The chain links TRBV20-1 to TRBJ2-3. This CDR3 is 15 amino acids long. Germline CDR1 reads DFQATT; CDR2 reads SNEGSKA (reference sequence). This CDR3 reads CSARGDPRGTDTQYF.

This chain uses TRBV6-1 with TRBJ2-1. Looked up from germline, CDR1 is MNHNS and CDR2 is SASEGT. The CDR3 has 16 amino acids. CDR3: CASSERRQKAYNEQFF.